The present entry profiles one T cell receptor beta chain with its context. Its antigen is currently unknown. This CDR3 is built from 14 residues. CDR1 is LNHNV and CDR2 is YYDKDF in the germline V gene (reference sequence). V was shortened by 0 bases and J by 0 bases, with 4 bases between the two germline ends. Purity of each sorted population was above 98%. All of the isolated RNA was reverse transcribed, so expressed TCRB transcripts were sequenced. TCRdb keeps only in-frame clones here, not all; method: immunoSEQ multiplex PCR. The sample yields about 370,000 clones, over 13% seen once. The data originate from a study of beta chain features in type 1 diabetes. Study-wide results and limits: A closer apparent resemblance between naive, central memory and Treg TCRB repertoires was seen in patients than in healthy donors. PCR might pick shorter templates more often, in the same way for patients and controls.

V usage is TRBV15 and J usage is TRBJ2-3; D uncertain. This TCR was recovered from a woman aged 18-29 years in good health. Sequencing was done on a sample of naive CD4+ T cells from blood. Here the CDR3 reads CATSRETSTDTQYF. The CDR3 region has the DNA TGTGCCACCAGCAGAGAAACTAGCACAGATACGCAGTATTTT.